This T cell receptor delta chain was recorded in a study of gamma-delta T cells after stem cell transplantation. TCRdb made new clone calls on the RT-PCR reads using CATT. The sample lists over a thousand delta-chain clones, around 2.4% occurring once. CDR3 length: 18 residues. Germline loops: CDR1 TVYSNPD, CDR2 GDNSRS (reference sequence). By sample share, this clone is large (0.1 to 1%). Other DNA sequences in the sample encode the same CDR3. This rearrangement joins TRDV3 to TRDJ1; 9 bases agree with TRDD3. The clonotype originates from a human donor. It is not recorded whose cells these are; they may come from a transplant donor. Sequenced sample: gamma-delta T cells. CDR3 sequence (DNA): TGTGCTTTTCGCGGGGCCTGGGGGATGAAACCGTACACCGATAAACTCATCTTT. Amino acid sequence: CAFRGAWGMKPYTDKLIF. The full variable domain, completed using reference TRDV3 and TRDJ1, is CDKVTQSSPDQTVASGSEVVLLCTYDTVYSNPDLFWYRIRPDYSFQFVFYGDNSRSEGADFTQGRFSVKHILTQKAFHLVISPVRTEDSATYYCAFRGAWGMKPYTDKLIFGKGTRVTVEP.